The following is a TCR beta chain sequence with its context. Its antigen is as yet unknown. A much larger clone lies one base from this, so it may be a read error. Sample-barcoded 5' priming and a J-beta primer mix drove a second PCR of about 6 to 12 cycles. TCRdb recomputed calls from the 5' RACE reads with MiXCR, one row per CDR3 protein. The data contain approximately 800,000 distinct CDR3 sequences, roughly 35% of them singletons. At least 5 micrograms of total RNA were extracted per sample. These data are taken from a study of blood T cells in healthy people across ages. The overall study: Every two T cells gave about one barcoded beta molecule via template switching.

Broader study findings: Per-million-T-cell TCR beta diversity fell roughly linearly with age.

This CDR3 spans 16 amino acids. Germline assignment: CDR1 DFQATT and CDR2 SNEGSKA (reference sequence). V usage is TRBV20-1 and J usage is TRBJ2-3, with D perhaps matching TRBD2 (6 bases). The source is a man aged 18 to 29 in good health. Source material: blood. The CDR3 protein is CRARDQLALVPDTQYF. In DNA, the CDR3 is TGCAGAGCTAGAGATCAGCTAGCGCTAGTACCAGATACGCAGTATTTT.